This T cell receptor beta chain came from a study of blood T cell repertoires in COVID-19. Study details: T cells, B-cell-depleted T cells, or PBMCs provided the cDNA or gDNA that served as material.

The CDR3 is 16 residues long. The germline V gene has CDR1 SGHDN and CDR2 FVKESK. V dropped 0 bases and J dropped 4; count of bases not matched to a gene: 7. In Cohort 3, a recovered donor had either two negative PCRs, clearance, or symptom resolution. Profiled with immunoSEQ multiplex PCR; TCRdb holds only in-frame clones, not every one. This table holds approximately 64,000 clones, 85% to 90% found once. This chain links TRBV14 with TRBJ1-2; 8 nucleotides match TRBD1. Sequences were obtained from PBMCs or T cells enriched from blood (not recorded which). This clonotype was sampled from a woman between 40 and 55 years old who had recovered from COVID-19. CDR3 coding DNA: TGTGCCAGCAGCCAAGAGACCGGACAGGGTGTCTATGGCTACACCTTC. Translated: CASSQETGQGVYGYTF.